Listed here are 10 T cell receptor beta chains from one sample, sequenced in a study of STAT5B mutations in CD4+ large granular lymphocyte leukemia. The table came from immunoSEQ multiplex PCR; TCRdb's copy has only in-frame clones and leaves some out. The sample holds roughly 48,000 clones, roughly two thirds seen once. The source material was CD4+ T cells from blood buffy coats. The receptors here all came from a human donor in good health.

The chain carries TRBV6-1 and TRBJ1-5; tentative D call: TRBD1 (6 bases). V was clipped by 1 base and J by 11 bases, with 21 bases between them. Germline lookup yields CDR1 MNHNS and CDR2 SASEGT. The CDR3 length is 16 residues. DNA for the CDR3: TGTGCCAGCAGTGAAGGGCCCGCAACGGGGGGCCAGTCCCAGCATTTT. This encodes CASSEGPATGGQSQHF.

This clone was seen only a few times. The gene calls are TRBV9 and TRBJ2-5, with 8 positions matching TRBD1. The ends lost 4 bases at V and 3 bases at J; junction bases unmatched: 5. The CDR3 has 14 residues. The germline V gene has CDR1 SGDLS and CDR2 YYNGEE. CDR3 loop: CASSPGQGKETQYF. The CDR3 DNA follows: TGTGCCAGCAGCCCCGGACAGGGAAAAGAGACCCAGTACTTC.

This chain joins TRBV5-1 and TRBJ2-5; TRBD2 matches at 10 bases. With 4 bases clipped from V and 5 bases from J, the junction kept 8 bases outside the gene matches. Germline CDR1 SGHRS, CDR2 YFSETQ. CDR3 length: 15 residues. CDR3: CASSPGVAGGETQYF. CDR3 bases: TGCGCCAGCAGCCCCGGGGTAGCGGGGGGCGAGACCCAGTACTTC.

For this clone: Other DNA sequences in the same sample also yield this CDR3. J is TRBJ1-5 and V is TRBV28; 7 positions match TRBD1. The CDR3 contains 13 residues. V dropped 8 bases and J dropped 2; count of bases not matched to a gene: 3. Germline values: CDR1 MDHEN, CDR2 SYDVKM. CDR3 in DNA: TGTGCCAGCCTTGGACAGGGCAATCAGCCCCAGCATTTT. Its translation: CASLGQGNQPQHF. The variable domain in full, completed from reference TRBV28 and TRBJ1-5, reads DVKVTQSSRYLVKRTGEKVFLECVQDMDHENMFWYRQDPGLGLRLIYFSYDVKMKEKGDIPEGYSVSREKKERFSLILESASTNQTSMYLCASLGQGNQPQHFGDGTRLSIL.

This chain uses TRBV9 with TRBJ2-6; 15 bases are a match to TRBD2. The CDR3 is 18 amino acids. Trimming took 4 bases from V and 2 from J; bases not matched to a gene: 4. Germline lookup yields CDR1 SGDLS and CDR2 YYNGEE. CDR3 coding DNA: TGTGCCAGCAGCAGGACTAGCGGGGGGGCCACTGGGGCCAACGTCCTGACTTTC. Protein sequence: CASSRTSGGATGANVLTF.

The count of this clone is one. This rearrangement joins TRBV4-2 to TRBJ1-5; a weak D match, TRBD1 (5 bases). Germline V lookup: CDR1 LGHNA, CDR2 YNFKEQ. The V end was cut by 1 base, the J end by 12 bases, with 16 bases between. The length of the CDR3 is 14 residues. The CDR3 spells CASSQGGSEGYQHF. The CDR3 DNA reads TGTGCCAGCAGCCAAGGGGGGTCAGAGGGCTACCAGCATTTT.

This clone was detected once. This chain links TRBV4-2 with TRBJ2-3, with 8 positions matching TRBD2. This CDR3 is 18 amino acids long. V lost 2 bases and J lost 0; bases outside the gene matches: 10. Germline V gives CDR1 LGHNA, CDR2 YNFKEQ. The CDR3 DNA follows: TGTGCCAGCAGCCAATTATCTTACGGGGGGGCTAGCACAGATACGCAGTATTTT. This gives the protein CASSQLSYGGASTDTQYF.

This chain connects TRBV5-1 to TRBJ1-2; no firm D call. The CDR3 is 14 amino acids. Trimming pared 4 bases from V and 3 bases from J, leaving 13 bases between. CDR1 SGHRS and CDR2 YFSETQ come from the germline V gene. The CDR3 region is CASSTGRADYGYTF. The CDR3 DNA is TGCGCCAGCAGCACCGGACGGGCCGACTATGGCTACACCTTC. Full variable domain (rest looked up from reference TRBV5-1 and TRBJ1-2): KAGVTQTPRYLIKTRGQQVTLSCSPISGHRSVSWYQQTPGQGLQFLFEYFSETQRNKGNFPGRFSGRQFSNSRSEMNVSTLELGDSALYLCASSTGRADYGYTFGSGTRLTVV.

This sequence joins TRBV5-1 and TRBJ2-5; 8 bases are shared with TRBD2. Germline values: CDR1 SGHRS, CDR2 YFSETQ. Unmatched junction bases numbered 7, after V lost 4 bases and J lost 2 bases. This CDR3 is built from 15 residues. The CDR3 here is CASSPGGALQETQYF. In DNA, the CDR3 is TGCGCCAGCAGCCCCGGGGGGGCCTTACAAGAGACCCAGTACTTC.

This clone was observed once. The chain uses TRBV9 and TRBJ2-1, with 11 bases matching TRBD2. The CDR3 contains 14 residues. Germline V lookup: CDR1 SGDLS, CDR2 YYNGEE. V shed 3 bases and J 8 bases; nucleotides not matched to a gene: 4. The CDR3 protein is CASSASGGSDEQFF. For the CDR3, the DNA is TGTGCCAGCAGCGCTAGCGGGGGGAGTGATGAGCAGTTCTTC.